Following are 5 T cell receptor beta chains from one sample sequenced in a study of response to subunit inactivated influenza vaccine. Via MiXCR, TCRdb re-called the RT-PCR reads, giving one row per CDR3 protein. The table shows hundreds of thousands of distinct CDR3 sequences, with less than 20% occurring only once. The sample was PBMCs from blood, taken 11 to 12 days after vaccination. The source is a man aged 50-59 years who received an inactivated influenza vaccine.

This rearrangement joins TRBV30 to TRBJ1-6, with 8 nucleotides matching TRBD1. The CDR3 contains 15 residues. Germline V CDR1 and CDR2: GTSNPN, SVGIG (reference sequence). J was trimmed by 7 bases and V by 0 bases; bases with no gene match: 5. The CDR3, as DNA: TGTGCCTGGAGTGTAGGACAGGGACAAAATTCACCCCTCCACTTT. Translating gives CAWSVGQGQNSPLHF.

This clonotype was seen more than once but under ten times. V gene TRBV29-1 combines with J gene TRBJ2-5; D tentatively reads TRBD1 or TRBD2 (5 bases each). In germline, CDR1 is SQVTM, CDR2 ANQGSEA. V was shortened by 1 base and J by 1 base, with 7 bases between the two germline ends. The CDR3 contains 13 residues. The CDR3 coding sequence is TGCAGCGTTGAAGGGGGGTTCCAAGAGACCCAGTACTTC. This codes for CSVEGGFQETQYF.

This clonotype was detected only a few times. The rearrangement uses TRBV29-1 and TRBJ2-1; possibly TRBD2 for D (6 bases). The CDR3 has 15 amino acids. V was clipped by 0 bases and J by 8 bases, with 17 bases between them. In germline, CDR1 is SQVTM, CDR2 ANQGSEA. The CDR3: CSVEDRVGSSDEQFF. The CDR3 DNA reads as TGCAGCGTTGAAGATCGGGTCGGGAGTAGCGATGAGCAGTTCTTC.

This chain links TRBV7-2 with TRBJ2-3; 9 bases match TRBD2. Germline V lookup: CDR1 SGHTA, CDR2 FQGNSA. The CDR3 runs to 16 residues. V lost 5 bases to trimming and J lost 0 bases; unmatched junction nucleotides: 6. CDR3 DNA sequence: TGTGCCAGCAGCCCCCAGAGCGGGAGGAGCACAGATACGCAGTATTTT. Translation gives CASSPQSGRSTDTQYF.

This clonotype was observed a few times. This sequence joins TRBV9 and TRBJ2-2; 11 bases are shared with TRBD2. V lost 3 bases, J lost 2 bases, and 6 bases stayed unmatched. CDR3 length equals 17 residues. Germline lookup yields CDR1 SGDLS and CDR2 YYNGEE. This CDR3 is CASSEGGTSGNTGELFF. The CDR3 DNA sequence: TGTGCCAGCAGCGAGGGGGGGACTAGCGGCAACACCGGGGAGCTGTTTTTT.